Listed below are T cell receptor beta chains from one sample, sequenced in a study of blood T cells in healthy people across ages. TCRdb re-derived calls from the 5' RACE reads in MiXCR, one entry per CDR3 protein. The table lists about 670,000 distinct CDR3 sequences, more than 45% of them singletons, with roughly 13% in the top ten. Material for sequencing was blood. The origin of the receptors is an elderly woman in good health. The CDR3 runs from the conserved cysteine through the conserved F or W. The order of the fields is J gene, D gene, CDR3 length, V gene, clone size, CDR3 protein, CDR3 DNA. A D gene is named only where the DNA matches it firmly. Size is omitted from some rows. Given values are once, few, many or a class for expanded clones.

j_gene: TRBJ1-2
d_gene: .
len: 13
v_gene: TRBV3-1
abundance: .
CDR3aa: CASSHQEGYGYTF
CDR3nt: TGTGCCAGCAGCCACCAGGAGGGGTATGGCTACACCTTC

j_gene: TRBJ2-3
d_gene: .
len: 14
v_gene: TRBV20-1
abundance: .
CDR3aa: CSAKGASSTDTQYF
CDR3nt: TGCAGTGCTAAAGGGGCATCTAGCACAGATACGCAGTATTTT

j_gene: TRBJ2-3
d_gene: .
len: 15
v_gene: TRBV6-5
abundance: few
CDR3aa: CASSYGTSGTDTQYF
CDR3nt: TGTGCCAGCAGTTACGGGACGAGCGGCACAGATACGCAGTATTTT

j_gene: TRBJ1-3
d_gene: .
len: 14
v_gene: TRBV6-1
abundance: .
CDR3aa: CASRIARQGNTIYF
CDR3nt: TGTGCCAGCAGAATCGCAAGACAGGGAAACACCATATATTTT

j_gene: TRBJ2-7
d_gene: TRBD1
len: 15
v_gene: TRBV10-3
abundance: many
CDR3aa: CAISGGQGGAYEQYF
CDR3nt: TGTGCCATCAGTGGGGGACAGGGGGGGGCCTACGAGCAGTACTTC

j_gene: TRBJ1-1
d_gene: TRBD1
len: 15
v_gene: TRBV5-1
abundance: many
CDR3aa: CASSGTTGANTEAFF
CDR3nt: TGCGCCAGCAGCGGAACGACAGGGGCGAACACTGAAGCTTTCTTT

j_gene: TRBJ2-3
d_gene: .
len: 13
v_gene: TRBV5-6
abundance: .
CDR3aa: CASSLSLRDTQYF
CDR3nt: TGTGCCAGCAGCTTGTCCTTGCGGGATACGCAGTATTTT

j_gene: TRBJ2-1
d_gene: .
len: 16
v_gene: TRBV4-1
abundance: once
CDR3aa: CASSQSDSLSYNEQFF
CDR3nt: TGCGCCAGCAGCCAATCGGACTCTCTCTCCTACAATGAGCAGTTCTTC

j_gene: TRBJ1-6
d_gene: .
len: 16
v_gene: TRBV7-2
abundance: .
CDR3aa: CASSRGDSSYNSPLHF
CDR3nt: TGTGCCAGCAGCCGCGGCGACAGCTCCTATAATTCACCCCTCCACTTT

j_gene: TRBJ2-2
d_gene: .
len: 13
v_gene: TRBV2
abundance: few
CDR3aa: CASKYQNTGELFF
CDR3nt: TGTGCCAGCAAATACCAGAACACCGGGGAGCTGTTTTTT

j_gene: TRBJ2-3
d_gene: .
len: 11
v_gene: TRBV6-5
abundance: .
CDR3aa: CAAHNSDTQYF
CDR3nt: TGTGCCGCTCATAACTCAGATACGCAGTATTTT

j_gene: TRBJ1-2
d_gene: .
len: 14
v_gene: TRBV27
abundance: .
CDR3aa: CAGSPTGLYYGYTF
CDR3nt: TGTGCCGGCAGTCCGACAGGACTATACTATGGCTACACCTTC

j_gene: TRBJ1-1
d_gene: .
len: 12
v_gene: TRBV3-1
abundance: many
CDR3aa: CASSQDRWGAFF
CDR3nt: TGTGCCAGCAGCCAAGACAGGTGGGGAGCTTTCTTT

j_gene: TRBJ2-1
d_gene: .
len: 13
v_gene: TRBV9
abundance: many
CDR3aa: CASSVAPSGEQFF
CDR3nt: TGTGCCAGCAGCGTAGCCCCCTCGGGGGAGCAGTTCTTC

j_gene: TRBJ2-3
d_gene: TRBD2
len: 14
v_gene: TRBV20-1
abundance: many
CDR3aa: CSAQTSGRTDTQYF
CDR3nt: TGCAGTGCCCAGACTAGCGGGAGAACAGATACGCAGTATTTT

j_gene: TRBJ2-7
d_gene: .
len: 11
v_gene: TRBV6-2/TRBV6-3
abundance: .
CDR3aa: CASRRNYEQYF
CDR3nt: TGTGCCAGCCGGCGGAACTACGAGCAGTACTTC

j_gene: TRBJ2-1
d_gene: .
len: 15
v_gene: TRBV5-1
abundance: many
CDR3aa: CASSPTGPYRDEQFF
CDR3nt: TGCGCCAGCAGCCCCACAGGCCCTTACAGGGATGAGCAGTTCTTC

j_gene: TRBJ2-1
d_gene: .
len: 14
v_gene: TRBV20-1
abundance: .
CDR3aa: CSARGKGDLWSAFF
CDR3nt: TGCAGTGCTAGAGGTAAAGGGGACCTCTGGAGTGCGTTCTTC

j_gene: TRBJ1-5
d_gene: TRBD1
len: 13
v_gene: TRBV20-1
abundance: .
CDR3aa: CSAKGQHNQPQHF
CDR3nt: TGCAGTGCGAAGGGACAGCACAATCAGCCCCAGCATTTT

j_gene: TRBJ2-1
d_gene: TRBD2
len: 18
v_gene: TRBV6-2/TRBV6-3
abundance: .
CDR3aa: CASSFFSGRGRFRNEQFF
CDR3nt: TGTGCCAGCAGTTTCTTTAGCGGGAGAGGCCGATTCCGCAATGAGCAGTTCTTC

j_gene: TRBJ2-2
d_gene: .
len: 13
v_gene: TRBV10-2
abundance: many
CDR3aa: CASSPPNTGELFF
CDR3nt: TGCGCCAGCAGCCCTCCAAACACCGGGGAGCTGTTTTTT

j_gene: TRBJ1-1
d_gene: .
len: 13
v_gene: TRBV12-3/TRBV12-4
abundance: once
CDR3aa: CASRFSREGEAFF
CDR3nt: TGTGCCAGCAGGTTCTCCCGTGAGGGTGAAGCTTTCTTT

j_gene: TRBJ2-7
d_gene: TRBD2
len: 15
v_gene: TRBV3-1
abundance: many
CDR3aa: CASSQGLAGDSEQYF
CDR3nt: TGTGCCAGCAGCCAAGGACTAGCGGGAGATTCCGAGCAGTACTTC

j_gene: TRBJ2-7
d_gene: .
len: 13
v_gene: TRBV25-1
abundance: few
CDR3aa: CASLQGGINEQYF
CDR3nt: TGTGCCAGTTTACAGGGGGGGATCAATGAGCAGTACTTC

j_gene: TRBJ2-2
d_gene: .
len: 12
v_gene: TRBV7-2
abundance: few
CDR3aa: CASSLGSRELFF
CDR3nt: TGTGCCAGCAGCTTAGGAAGCCGGGAGCTGTTTTTT

j_gene: TRBJ2-5
d_gene: .
len: 14
v_gene: TRBV5-1
abundance: .
CDR3aa: CASKTGDDRETQYF
CDR3nt: TGCGCCAGCAAAACGGGGGACGATCGAGAGACCCAGTACTTC

j_gene: TRBJ2-1
d_gene: .
len: 11
v_gene: TRBV29-1
abundance: .
CDR3aa: CSVAQGGEQFF
CDR3nt: TGCAGCGTTGCACAGGGCGGTGAGCAGTTCTTC

j_gene: TRBJ2-2
d_gene: .
len: 16
v_gene: TRBV5-1
abundance: few
CDR3aa: CASSLAVVTNTGELFF
CDR3nt: TGCGCCAGCAGCTTGGCCGTGGTAACGAACACCGGGGAGCTGTTTTTT

j_gene: TRBJ2-5
d_gene: .
len: 14
v_gene: TRBV3-1
abundance: many
CDR3aa: CASSQASGFETQYF
CDR3nt: TGTGCCAGCAGCCAAGCCTCCGGGTTCGAGACCCAGTACTTC

j_gene: TRBJ2-5
d_gene: TRBD1
len: 13
v_gene: TRBV2
abundance: .
CDR3aa: CASRSDRGKTQYF
CDR3nt: TGTGCCAGCAGATCGGACAGGGGGAAGACCCAGTACTTC

j_gene: TRBJ2-3
d_gene: .
len: 16
v_gene: TRBV4-1
abundance: .
CDR3aa: CATGRDRDSFADTQYF
CDR3nt: TGCGCCACCGGGCGGGACCGGGACAGTTTTGCAGATACGCAGTATTTT

j_gene: TRBJ1-1
d_gene: TRBD1
len: 16
v_gene: TRBV5-5
abundance: .
CDR3aa: CTSSLEPMTGYTEAFF
CDR3nt: TGTACCAGCAGCTTGGAGCCTATGACAGGGTACACTGAAGCTTTCTTT

j_gene: TRBJ2-1
d_gene: TRBD2
len: 15
v_gene: TRBV5-5
abundance: many
CDR3aa: CASSLSGTSGGEQFF
CDR3nt: TGTGCCAGCAGCCTTTCCGGGACTAGCGGGGGTGAGCAGTTCTTC

j_gene: TRBJ2-5
d_gene: TRBD2
len: 11
v_gene: TRBV4-1
abundance: .
CDR3aa: CASNWEGTQYF
CDR3nt: TGCGCCAGCAATTGGGAGGGGACCCAGTACTTC

j_gene: TRBJ2-3
d_gene: TRBD1
len: 15
v_gene: TRBV28
abundance: many
CDR3aa: CASSSGQAPADTQYF
CDR3nt: TGTGCCAGCAGTTCTGGACAGGCTCCCGCGGATACGCAGTATTTT

j_gene: TRBJ2-1
d_gene: TRBD2
len: 13
v_gene: TRBV27
abundance: few
CDR3aa: CASRASGNNEQFF
CDR3nt: TGTGCCAGCAGGGCTAGCGGGAACAATGAGCAGTTCTTC

j_gene: TRBJ1-4
d_gene: .
len: 11
v_gene: TRBV2
abundance: .
CDR3aa: CASSLVRELFF
CDR3nt: TGTGCCAGCAGTTTAGTCCGGGAACTGTTTTTT

j_gene: TRBJ2-3
d_gene: TRBD2
len: 16
v_gene: TRBV5-1
abundance: .
CDR3aa: CASSPRLAGQTDTQYF
CDR3nt: TGCGCCAGCAGCCCACGACTAGCGGGACAGACAGATACGCAGTATTTT

j_gene: TRBJ2-5
d_gene: TRBD2
len: 16
v_gene: TRBV5-1
abundance: .
CDR3aa: CASSSFSTSVQETQYF
CDR3nt: TGCGCCAGCAGCTCCTTCAGTACTAGCGTCCAAGAGACCCAGTACTTC

j_gene: TRBJ1-2
d_gene: .
len: 14
v_gene: TRBV7-2
abundance: many
CDR3aa: CASSSLGRADGYTF
CDR3nt: TGTGCCAGCAGCTCCCTGGGGAGGGCAGATGGCTACACCTTC

j_gene: TRBJ2-5
d_gene: .
len: 13
v_gene: TRBV5-1
abundance: .
CDR3aa: CASSFRQYNEQYF
CDR3nt: TGCGCCAGCAGCTTCCGGCAGTACAATGAGCAGTACTTC

j_gene: TRBJ2-2
d_gene: .
len: 16
v_gene: TRBV5-1
abundance: few
CDR3aa: CASSPSPGQNTGELFF
CDR3nt: TGCGCCAGCAGCCCCTCCCCCGGACAGAACACCGGGGAGCTGTTTTTT

j_gene: TRBJ2-6
d_gene: .
len: 12
v_gene: TRBV20-1
abundance: many
CDR3aa: CSAGNGANVLTF
CDR3nt: TGCAGTGCTGGTAACGGTGCCAACGTCCTGACTTTC

j_gene: TRBJ2-3
d_gene: .
len: 15
v_gene: TRBV2
abundance: .
CDR3aa: CASRPGDESTDTQYF
CDR3nt: TGTGCCAGCAGACCAGGGGACGAGAGCACAGATACGCAGTATTTT

j_gene: TRBJ1-4
d_gene: TRBD1
len: 15
v_gene: TRBV28
abundance: .
CDR3aa: CASSPTTGINEKLFF
CDR3nt: TGTGCCAGCAGTCCGACGACAGGGATTAATGAAAAACTGTTTTTT

j_gene: TRBJ2-1
d_gene: .
len: 13
v_gene: TRBV2
abundance: few
CDR3aa: CASGPTSYNEQFF
CDR3nt: TGTGCCAGCGGGCCGACATCCTACAATGAGCAGTTCTTC

j_gene: TRBJ1-3
d_gene: .
len: 17
v_gene: TRBV4-1
abundance: .
CDR3aa: CASSNRPQGLSGNTIYF
CDR3nt: TGCGCCAGCAGCAACCGTCCTCAGGGGCTCTCTGGAAACACCATATATTTT

j_gene: TRBJ1-4
d_gene: TRBD1
len: 13
v_gene: TRBV10-3
abundance: .
CDR3aa: CAISRGYGEKLFF
CDR3nt: TGTGCCATCAGCAGGGGGTATGGTGAAAAACTGTTTTTT